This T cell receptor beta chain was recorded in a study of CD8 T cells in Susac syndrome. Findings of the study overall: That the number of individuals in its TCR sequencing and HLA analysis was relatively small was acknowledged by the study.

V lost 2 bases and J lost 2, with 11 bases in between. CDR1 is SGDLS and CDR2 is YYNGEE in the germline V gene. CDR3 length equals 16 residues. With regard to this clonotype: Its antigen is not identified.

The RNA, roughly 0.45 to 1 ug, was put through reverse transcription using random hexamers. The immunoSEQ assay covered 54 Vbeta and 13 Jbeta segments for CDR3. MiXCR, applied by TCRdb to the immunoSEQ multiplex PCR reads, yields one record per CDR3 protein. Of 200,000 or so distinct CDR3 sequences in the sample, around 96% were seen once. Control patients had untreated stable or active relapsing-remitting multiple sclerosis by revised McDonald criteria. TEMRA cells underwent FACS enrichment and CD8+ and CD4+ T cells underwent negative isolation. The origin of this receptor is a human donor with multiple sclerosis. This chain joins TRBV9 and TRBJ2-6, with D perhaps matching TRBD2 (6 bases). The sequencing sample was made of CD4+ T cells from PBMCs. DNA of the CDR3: TGTGCCAGCAGCGTTAGTGCGGGGACTGGGGCCAACGTCCTGACTTTC. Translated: CASSVSAGTGANVLTF.